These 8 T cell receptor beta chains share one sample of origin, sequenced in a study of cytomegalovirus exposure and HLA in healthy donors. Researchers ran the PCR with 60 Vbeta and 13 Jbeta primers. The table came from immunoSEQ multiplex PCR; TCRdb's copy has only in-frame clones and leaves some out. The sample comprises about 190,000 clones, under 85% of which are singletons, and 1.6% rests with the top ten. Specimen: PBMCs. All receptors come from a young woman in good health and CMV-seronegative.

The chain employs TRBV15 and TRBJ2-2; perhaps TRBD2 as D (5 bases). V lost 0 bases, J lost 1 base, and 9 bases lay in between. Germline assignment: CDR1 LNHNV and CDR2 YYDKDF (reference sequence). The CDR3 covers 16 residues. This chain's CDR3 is CATSRDPGLNTGELFF. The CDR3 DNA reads TGTGCCACCAGCAGAGATCCCGGACTGAACACCGGGGAGCTGTTTTTT.

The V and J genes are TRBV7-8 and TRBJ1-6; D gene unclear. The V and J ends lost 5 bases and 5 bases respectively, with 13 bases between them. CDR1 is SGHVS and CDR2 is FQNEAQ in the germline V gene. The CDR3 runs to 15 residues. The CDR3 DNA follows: TGTGCCAGCAGCCCCCCCCGGCAGGATAATTCACCCCTCCACTTT. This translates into CASSPPRQDNSPLHF.

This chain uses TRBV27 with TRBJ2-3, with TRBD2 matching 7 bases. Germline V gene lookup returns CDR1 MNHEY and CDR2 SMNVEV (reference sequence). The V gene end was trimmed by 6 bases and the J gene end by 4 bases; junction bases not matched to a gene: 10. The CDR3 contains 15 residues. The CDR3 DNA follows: TGTGCCAGCAGCCCAAAGGGGAGGGTGGCAGATACGCAGTATTTT. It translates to CASSPKGRVADTQYF.

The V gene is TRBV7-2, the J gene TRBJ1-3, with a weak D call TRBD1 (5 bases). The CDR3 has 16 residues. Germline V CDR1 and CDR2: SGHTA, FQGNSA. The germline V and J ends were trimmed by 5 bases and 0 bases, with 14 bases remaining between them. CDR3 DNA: TGTGCCAGCAGCCGGAATGGGGCCGACTCTGGAAACACCATATATTTT. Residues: CASSRNGADSGNTIYF.

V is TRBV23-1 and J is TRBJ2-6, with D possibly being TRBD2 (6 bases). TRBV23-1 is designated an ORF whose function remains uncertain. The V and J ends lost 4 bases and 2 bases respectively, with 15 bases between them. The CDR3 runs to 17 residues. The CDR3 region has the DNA TGCGCCAGCAGTCCCTCGAGGAGGGAAGCTGGGGCCAACGTCCTGACTTTC. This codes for CASSPSRREAGANVLTF.

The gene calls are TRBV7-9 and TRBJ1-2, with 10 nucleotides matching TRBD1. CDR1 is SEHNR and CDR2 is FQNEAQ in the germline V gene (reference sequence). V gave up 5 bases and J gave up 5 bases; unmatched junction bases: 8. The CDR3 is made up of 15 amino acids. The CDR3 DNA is TGTGCCAGCAGCCCGCGGACAGGGGGAGGATATGGCTACACCTTC. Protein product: CASSPRTGGGYGYTF.

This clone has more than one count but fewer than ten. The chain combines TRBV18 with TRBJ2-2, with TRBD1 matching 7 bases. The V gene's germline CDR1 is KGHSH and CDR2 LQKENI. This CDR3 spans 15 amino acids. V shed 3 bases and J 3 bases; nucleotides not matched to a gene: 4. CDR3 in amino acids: CASSPMTGYTGELFF. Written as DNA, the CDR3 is TGTGCCAGCTCACCCATGACAGGGTACACCGGGGAGCTGTTTTTT.

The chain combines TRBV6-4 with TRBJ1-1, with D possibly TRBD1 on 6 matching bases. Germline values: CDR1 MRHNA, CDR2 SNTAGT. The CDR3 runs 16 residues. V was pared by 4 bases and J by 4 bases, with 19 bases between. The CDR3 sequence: CASSAIGGGALTEAFF. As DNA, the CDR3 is TGTGCCAGCAGTGCAATAGGAGGGGGGGCGCTCACTGAAGCTTTCTTT.